This TCR beta chain was captured by sequencing in a study of kidney transplant recipient with SARS-CoV-2 infection. From germline, CDR1 is LGHNT and CDR2 FRNRAP. V was clipped by 5 bases and J by 4 bases, with 23 bases between them. CDR3 size: 17 residues. MiXCR, run by TCRdb on the reads, gives a single entry per CDR3 protein. The profile shows roughly 250,000 distinct CDR3 sequences, under 30% of them singletons. A note on this clonotype: Being one base from a much bigger clone, this may be a read error.

The sequencing here drew on a blood sample, taken at baseline and on day 111 from a kidney transplant recipient. The source of this sequence is a male patient aged 25-45 years who had COVID-19 and was a kidney transplant recipient. The graft donor may account for some of the T cells. This chain uses TRBV12-5 with TRBJ1-2; a weak D match, TRBD1 (5 bases). The CDR3 DNA reads TGTGCTAGTGGTCGGCGCCTTTTGCAGGGAAAGACCTATGGCTACACCTTC. Encoded protein: CASGRRLLQGKTYGYTF.